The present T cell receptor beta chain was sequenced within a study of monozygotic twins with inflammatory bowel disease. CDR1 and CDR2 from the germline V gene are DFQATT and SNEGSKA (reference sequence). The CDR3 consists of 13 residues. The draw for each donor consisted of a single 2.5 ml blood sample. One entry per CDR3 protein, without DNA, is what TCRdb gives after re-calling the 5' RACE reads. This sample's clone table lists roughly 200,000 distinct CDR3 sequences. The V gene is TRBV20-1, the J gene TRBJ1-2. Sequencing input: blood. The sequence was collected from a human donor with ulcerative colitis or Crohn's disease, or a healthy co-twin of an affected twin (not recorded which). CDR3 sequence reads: CSASGSTGDGYTF.